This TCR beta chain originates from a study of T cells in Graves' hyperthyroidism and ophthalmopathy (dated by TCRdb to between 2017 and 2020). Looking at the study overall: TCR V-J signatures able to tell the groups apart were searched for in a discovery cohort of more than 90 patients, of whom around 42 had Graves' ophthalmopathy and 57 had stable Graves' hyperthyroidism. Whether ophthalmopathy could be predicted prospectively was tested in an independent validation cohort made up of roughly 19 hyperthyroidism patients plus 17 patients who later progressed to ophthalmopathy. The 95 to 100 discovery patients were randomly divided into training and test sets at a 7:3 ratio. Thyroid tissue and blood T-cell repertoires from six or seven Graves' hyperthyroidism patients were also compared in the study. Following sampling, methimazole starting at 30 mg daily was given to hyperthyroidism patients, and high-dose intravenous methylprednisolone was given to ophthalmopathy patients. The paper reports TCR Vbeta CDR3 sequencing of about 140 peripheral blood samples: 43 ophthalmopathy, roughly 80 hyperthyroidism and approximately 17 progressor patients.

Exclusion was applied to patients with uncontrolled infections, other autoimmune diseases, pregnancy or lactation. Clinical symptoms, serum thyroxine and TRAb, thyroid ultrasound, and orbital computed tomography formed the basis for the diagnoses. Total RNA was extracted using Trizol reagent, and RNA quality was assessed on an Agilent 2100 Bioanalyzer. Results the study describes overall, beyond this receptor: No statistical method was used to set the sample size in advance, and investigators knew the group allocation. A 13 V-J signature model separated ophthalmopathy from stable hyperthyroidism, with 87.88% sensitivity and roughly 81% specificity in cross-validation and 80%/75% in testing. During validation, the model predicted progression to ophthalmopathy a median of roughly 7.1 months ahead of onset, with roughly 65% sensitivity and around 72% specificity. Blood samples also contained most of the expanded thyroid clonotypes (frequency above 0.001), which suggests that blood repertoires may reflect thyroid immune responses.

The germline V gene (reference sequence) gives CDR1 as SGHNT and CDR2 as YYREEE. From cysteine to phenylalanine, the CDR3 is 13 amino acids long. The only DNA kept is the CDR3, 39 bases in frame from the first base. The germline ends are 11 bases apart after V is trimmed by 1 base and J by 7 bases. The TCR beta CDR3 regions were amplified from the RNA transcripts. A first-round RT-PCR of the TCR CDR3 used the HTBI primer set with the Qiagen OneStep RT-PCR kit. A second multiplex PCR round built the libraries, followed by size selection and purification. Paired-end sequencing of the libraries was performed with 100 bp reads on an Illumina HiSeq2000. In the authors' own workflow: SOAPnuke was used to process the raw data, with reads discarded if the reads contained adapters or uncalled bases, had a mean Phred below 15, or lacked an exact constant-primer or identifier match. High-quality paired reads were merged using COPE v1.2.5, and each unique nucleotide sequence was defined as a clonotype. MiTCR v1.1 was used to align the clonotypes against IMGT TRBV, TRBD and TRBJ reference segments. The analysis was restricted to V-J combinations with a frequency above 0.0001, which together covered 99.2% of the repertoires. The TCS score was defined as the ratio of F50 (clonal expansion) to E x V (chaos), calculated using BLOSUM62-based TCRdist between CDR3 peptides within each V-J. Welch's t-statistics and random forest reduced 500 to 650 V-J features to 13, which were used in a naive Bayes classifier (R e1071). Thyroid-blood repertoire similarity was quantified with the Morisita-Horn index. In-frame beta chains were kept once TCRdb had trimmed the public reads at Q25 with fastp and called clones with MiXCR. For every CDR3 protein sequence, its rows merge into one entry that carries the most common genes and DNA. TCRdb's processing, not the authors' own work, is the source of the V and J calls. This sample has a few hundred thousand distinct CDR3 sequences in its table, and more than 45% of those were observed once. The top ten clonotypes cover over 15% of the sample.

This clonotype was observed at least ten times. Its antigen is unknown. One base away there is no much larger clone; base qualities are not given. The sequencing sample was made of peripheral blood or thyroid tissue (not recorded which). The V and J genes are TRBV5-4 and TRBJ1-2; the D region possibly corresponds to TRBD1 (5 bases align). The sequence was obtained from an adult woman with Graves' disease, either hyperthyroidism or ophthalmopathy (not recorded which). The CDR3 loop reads CASSLTAGSGYTF. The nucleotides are TGTGCCAGCAGCTTGACGGCAGGGTCTGGCTACACCTTC. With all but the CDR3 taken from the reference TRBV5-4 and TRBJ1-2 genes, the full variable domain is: ETGVTQSPTHLIKTRGQQVTLRCSSQSGHNTVSWYQQALGQGPQFIFQYYREEENGRGNFPPRFSGLQFPNYSSELNVNALELDDSALYLCASSLTAGSGYTFGSGTRLTVV.